These 2 T cell receptor beta chains share one sample of origin, sequenced in a study of beta chain features in type 1 diabetes. Since all of the isolated RNA was reverse transcribed, expressed TCRB transcripts were what got sequenced. Profiling relied on immunoSEQ multiplex PCR, and the TCRdb table lists in-frame clones only, not all of them. Seen here are about 160,000 clones, more than 60% observed once, and the top ten hold under 0.1%. These TCRs are of unknown antigen specificity. General study results and limits: In all four CD4+ subsets, TCRB CDR3 length was significantly, moderately reduced in type 1 diabetes.

The sequenced sample consisted of naive CD4+ T cells from blood. The source of these receptors is a man younger than 40 with type 1 diabetes.

This clone was found a few times. The chain carries TRBV30 and TRBJ1-2; TRBD1 agrees at 8 bases. The CDR3 is made up of 13 amino acids. V dropped 4 bases and J dropped 6; count of bases not matched to a gene: 7. Germline-derived CDR1 and CDR2 are GTSNPN and SVGIG (reference sequence). DNA for the CDR3: TGTGCCTGGACGCCCGACAGGGGCGATGGCTACACCTTC. Translation gives CAWTPDRGDGYTF.

The rearrangement uses TRBV2 and TRBJ1-2; D remains unclear. CDR1 SNHLY and CDR2 FYNNEI come from the germline V gene. CDR3 length: 14 amino acids. V was trimmed by 4 bases and J by 6 bases, leaving 15 bases between them. The CDR3 sequence: CASSVTSLSDGYTF. The CDR3 DNA reads as TGTGCCAGCAGTGTCACCTCCCTGAGCGATGGCTACACCTTC.